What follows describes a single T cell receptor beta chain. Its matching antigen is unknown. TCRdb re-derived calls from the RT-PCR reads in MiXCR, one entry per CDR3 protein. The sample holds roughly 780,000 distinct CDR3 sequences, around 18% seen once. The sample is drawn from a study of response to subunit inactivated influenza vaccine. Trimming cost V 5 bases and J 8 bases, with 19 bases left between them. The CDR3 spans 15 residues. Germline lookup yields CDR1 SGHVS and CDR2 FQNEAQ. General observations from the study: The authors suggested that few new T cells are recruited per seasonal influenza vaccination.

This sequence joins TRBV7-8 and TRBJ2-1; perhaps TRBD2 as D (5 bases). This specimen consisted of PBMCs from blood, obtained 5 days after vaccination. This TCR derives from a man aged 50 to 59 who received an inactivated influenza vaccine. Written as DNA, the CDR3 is TGTGCCAGCAGCCGCTACGGCCGGGATCGGGATGAGCAGTTCTTC. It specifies CASSRYGRDRDEQFF.